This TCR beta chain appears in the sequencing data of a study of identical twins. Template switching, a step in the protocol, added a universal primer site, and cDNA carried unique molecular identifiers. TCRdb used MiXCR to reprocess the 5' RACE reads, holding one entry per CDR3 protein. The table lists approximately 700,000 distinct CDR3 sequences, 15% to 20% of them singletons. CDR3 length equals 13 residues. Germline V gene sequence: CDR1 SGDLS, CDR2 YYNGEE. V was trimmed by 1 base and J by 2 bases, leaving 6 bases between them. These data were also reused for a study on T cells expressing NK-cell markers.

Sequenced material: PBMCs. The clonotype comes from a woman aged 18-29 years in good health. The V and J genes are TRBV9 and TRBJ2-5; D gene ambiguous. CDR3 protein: CASSVNQQETQYF. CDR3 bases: TGTGCCAGCAGCGTAAACCAGCAAGAGACCCAGTACTTC.